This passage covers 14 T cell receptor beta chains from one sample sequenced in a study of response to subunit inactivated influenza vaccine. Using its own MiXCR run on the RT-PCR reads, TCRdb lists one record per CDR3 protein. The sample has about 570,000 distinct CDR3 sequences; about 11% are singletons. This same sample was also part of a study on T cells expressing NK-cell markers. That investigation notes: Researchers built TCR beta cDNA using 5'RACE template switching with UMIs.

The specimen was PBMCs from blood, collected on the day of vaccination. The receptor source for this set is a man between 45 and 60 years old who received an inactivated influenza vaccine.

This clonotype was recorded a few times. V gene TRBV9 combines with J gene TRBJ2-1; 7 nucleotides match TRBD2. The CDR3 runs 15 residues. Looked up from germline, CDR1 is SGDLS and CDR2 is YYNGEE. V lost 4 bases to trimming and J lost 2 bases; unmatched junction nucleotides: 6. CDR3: CASSSSGVPYNEQFF. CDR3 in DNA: TGTGCCAGCAGCTCCAGCGGGGTTCCCTACAATGAGCAGTTCTTC.

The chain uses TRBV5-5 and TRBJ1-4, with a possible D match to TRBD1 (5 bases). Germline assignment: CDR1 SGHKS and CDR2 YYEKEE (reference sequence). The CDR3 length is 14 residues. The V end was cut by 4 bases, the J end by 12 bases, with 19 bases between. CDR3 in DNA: TGTGCCAGCAGCCAACCAGGACACCAGGAGGAACTGTTTTTT. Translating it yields CASSQPGHQEELFF. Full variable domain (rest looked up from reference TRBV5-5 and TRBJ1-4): DAGVTQSPTHLIKTRGQQVTLRCSPISGHKSVSWYQQVLGQGPQFIFQYYEKEERGRGNFPDRFSARQFPNYSSELNVNALLLGDSALYLCASSQPGHQEELFFGSGTQLSVL.

CDR3 nucleotides: TGTGCCAGCAGCTTAGGGACCCCGGGCACTGAAGCTTTCTTT. Translation: CASSLGTPGTEAFF. This rearrangement joins TRBV7-9 to TRBJ1-1; D call uncertain. The germline gives CDR1 SEHNR, CDR2 FQNEAQ (reference sequence). The CDR3 contains 14 residues. V lost 1 base to trimming and J lost 4 bases, with 10 bases between them.

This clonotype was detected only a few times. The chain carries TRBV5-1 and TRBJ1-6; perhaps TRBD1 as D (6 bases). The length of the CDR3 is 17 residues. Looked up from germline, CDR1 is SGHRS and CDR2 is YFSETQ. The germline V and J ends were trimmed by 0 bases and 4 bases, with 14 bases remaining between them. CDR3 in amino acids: CASSLVGGREYNSPLHF. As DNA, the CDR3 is TGCGCCAGCAGCTTGGTCGGGGGGCGCGAGTATAATTCACCCCTCCACTTT. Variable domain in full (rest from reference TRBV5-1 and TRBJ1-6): KAGVTQTPRYLIKTRGQQVTLSCSPISGHRSVSWYQQTPGQGLQFLFEYFSETQRNKGNFPGRFSGRQFSNSRSEMNVSTLELGDSALYLCASSLVGGREYNSPLHFGNGTRLTVT.

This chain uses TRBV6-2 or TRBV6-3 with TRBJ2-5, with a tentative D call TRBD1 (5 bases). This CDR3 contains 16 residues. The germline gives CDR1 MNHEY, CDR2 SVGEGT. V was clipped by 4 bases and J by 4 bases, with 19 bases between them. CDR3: CASSFVVGHTGETQYF. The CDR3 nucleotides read TGTGCCAGCAGTTTCGTCGTCGGACACACGGGAGAGACCCAGTACTTC.

Here the CDR3 DNA reads TGTGCCAGCAGCCAAGATTATAGCTACGAGCAGTACTTC. It specifies CASSQDYSYEQYF. This rearrangement joins TRBV3-1 to TRBJ2-7, with no clear D. The V gene's germline CDR1 is LGHDT and CDR2 YNNKEL (reference sequence). V lost 0 bases to trimming and J lost 3 bases, with 6 bases between them. The CDR3 spans 13 residues.

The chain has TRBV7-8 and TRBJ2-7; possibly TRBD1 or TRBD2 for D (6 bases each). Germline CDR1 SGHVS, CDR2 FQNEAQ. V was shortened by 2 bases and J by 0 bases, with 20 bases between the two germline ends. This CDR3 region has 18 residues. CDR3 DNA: TGTGCCAGCAGCTTATTTGGTCGGGGGACATCTAGCTCCTACGAGCAGTACTTC. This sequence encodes CASSLFGRGTSSSYEQYF. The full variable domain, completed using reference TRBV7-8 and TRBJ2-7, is GAGVSQSPRYKVAKRGQDVALRCDPISGHVSLFWYQQALGQGPEFLTYFQNEAQLDKSGLPSDRFFAERPEGSVSTLKIQRTQQEDSAVYLCASSLFGRGTSSSYEQYFGPGTRLTVT.

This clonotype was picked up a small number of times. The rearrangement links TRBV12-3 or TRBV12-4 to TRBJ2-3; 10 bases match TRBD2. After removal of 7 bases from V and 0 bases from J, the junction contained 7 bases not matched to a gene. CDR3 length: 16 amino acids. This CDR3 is CASNPSTSGSTDTQYF. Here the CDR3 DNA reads TGTGCCAGCAATCCCTCGACTAGCGGGAGCACAGATACGCAGTATTTT.

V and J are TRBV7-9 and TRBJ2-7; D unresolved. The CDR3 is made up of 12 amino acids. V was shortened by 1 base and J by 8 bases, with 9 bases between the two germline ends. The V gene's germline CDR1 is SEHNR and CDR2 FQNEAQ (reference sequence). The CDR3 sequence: CASSLEVRKQYF. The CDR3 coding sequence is TGTGCCAGCAGCTTAGAGGTGAGGAAGCAGTACTTC.

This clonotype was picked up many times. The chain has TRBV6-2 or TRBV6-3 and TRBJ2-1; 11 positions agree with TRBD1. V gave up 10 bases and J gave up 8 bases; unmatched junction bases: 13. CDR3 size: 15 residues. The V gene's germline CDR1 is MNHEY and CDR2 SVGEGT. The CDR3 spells CAINPGTGGLDEQFF. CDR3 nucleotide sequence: TGTGCCATCAATCCCGGGACAGGGGGTTTGGATGAGCAGTTCTTC.

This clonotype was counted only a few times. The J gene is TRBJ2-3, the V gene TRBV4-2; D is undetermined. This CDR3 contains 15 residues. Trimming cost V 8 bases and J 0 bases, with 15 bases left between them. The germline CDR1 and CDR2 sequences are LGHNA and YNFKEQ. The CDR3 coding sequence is TGTGCCAGCGAGCCTGAATACCTGAGCACAGATACGCAGTATTTT. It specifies CASEPEYLSTDTQYF.

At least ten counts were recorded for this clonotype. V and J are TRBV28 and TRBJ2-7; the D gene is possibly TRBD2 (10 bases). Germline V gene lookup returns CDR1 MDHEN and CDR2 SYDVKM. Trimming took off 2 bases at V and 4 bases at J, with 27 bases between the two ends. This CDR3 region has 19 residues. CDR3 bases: TGTGCCAGCAGTTTAACAGGGGGCCCCCGGACTAGCGGATATTACGAGCAGTACTTC. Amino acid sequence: CASSLTGGPRTSGYYEQYF.

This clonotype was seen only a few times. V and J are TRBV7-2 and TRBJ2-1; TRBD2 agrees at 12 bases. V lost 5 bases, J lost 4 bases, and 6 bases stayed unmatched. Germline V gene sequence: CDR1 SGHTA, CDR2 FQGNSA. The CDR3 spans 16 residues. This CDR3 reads CASSLILAGGYNEQFF. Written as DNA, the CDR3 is TGTGCCAGCAGCCTGATCCTAGCGGGGGGGTACAATGAGCAGTTCTTC.

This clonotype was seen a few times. CDR3 nucleotide sequence: TGTGCCAGCAGCTGGGGGGGGTATAGCAATCAGCCCCAGCATTTT. Translated: CASSWGGYSNQPQHF. This chain connects TRBV28 to TRBJ1-5, with a weak D call TRBD1 (5 bases). Germline-derived CDR1 and CDR2 are MDHEN and SYDVKM. The CDR3 is 15 amino acids. V was shortened by 6 bases and J by 0 bases, with 12 bases between the two germline ends. The full variable domain, with the rest looked up from reference TRBV28 and TRBJ1-5, is DVKVTQSSRYLVKRTGEKVFLECVQDMDHENMFWYRQDPGLGLRLIYFSYDVKMKEKGDIPEGYSVSREKKERFSLILESASTNQTSMYLCASSWGGYSNQPQHFGDGTRLSIL.